A selection of T cell receptor beta chains follows, all from one sample in a study of blood T cell repertoires in COVID-19. Sequencing was performed with immunoSEQ multiplex PCR; in TCRdb, only in-frame clones are kept and a portion is missing. The sample carries some 70,000 clones, 85% to 90% recorded once. Specimen: peripheral blood. Every receptor here comes from a man aged 45-65 years with active COVID-19. Each CDR3 is given with its conserved first and last residue. Each record gives: V gene, D gene, J gene, clone size, CDR3 DNA, CDR3 protein. A D gene is named only where the DNA matches it firmly. Only part of the rows carry a size: once, few, many, or a class if the clone is expanded.

>TRBV10-3|TRBD1|TRBJ1-5|.
TGTGCCATCAGTGAGTCGAAGGCAGGGGGCGGCAATCAGCCCCAGCATTTT
CAISESKAGGGNQPQHF
>TRBV19|TRBD1|TRBJ1-5|.
TGTGCCAGTAGTATGCTGGGACAGTCCACGACGAGCAATCAGCCCCAGCATTTT
CASSMLGQSTTSNQPQHF
>TRBV9|TRBD1|TRBJ2-7|.
TGTGCCAGCAGCGCCGGGACAGGGTATGACGAGCAGTACTTC
CASSAGTGYDEQYF
>TRBV7-9|TRBD1|TRBJ1-2|.
TGTGCCAGCAGCGGCCGGGACAGGGGATCTAACTATGGCTACACCTTC
CASSGRDRGSNYGYTF
>TRBV24-1|.|TRBJ1-6|.
TGTGCCACCAGTGATTTAGGCCCCCCCGAGCGACCCCTCCACTTT
CATSDLGPPERPLHF
>TRBV27|.|TRBJ2-1|few
TGTGCCAGCAGTAAAACAGGTGGCGCCCCCCTCGCAAATGAGCAGTTCTTC
CASSKTGGAPLANEQFF
>TRBV6-2/TRBV6-3|.|TRBJ2-3|.
TGTGCCAGCAGTTACTGGCAGGCAAGCACAGATACGCAGTATTTT
CASSYWQASTDTQYF
>TRBV9|TRBD1|TRBJ2-7|.
TGTGCCAGCAGCGTAGGGGACAGGGGATCCTACGAGCAGTACTTC
CASSVGDRGSYEQYF
>TRBV6-6|.|TRBJ2-2|.
TGTGCCAGTGAGGGGGAGCGAGGGGCCGGGGAGCTGTTTTTT
CASEGERGAGELFF
>TRBV19|.|TRBJ1-2|.
TGTGCCAGTAGTATACAAACAGGGATAGACTATGGCTACACCTTC
CASSIQTGIDYGYTF
>TRBV19|TRBD1|TRBJ2-7|.
TGTGCCAGTAAGAAGGGGCAGGGGGCGACCGGCGAGCAGTACTTC
CASKKGQGATGEQYF
>TRBV7-9|.|TRBJ2-7|.
TGTGCCACCTTGCCCCAGGGGGGCACCTCCTACGAGCAGTACTTC
CATLPQGGTSYEQYF
>TRBV27|.|TRBJ2-4|.
TGTGCCAGCAGTTTAGATGGGCCAGTGGGCATTCAGTACTTC
CASSLDGPVGIQYF
>TRBV4-2|.|TRBJ1-3|.
TGTGCCAGCAGCCGGGACTACTCTAACACCATATATTTT
CASSRDYSNTIYF
>TRBV11-1|.|TRBJ1-1|.
TGTGCCAGCAGCTTACAGGCGAACACTGAAGCTTTCTTT
CASSLQANTEAFF
>TRBV7-7|.|TRBJ2-1|.
TGTGCTAGCAGCCGATTGGGCGGGACAGACAATGAGCAGTTCTTC
CASSRLGGTDNEQFF
>TRBV7-9|TRBD1|TRBJ1-1|.
TGTGCCAGCAGCTTAGCGGGGACAGGAACTATTGAAGCTTTCTTT
CASSLAGTGTIEAFF
>TRBV3-1/TRBV3-2|.|TRBJ1-4|.
TGTGCCAGCAGCGACGATGGAGCAACTAATGAAAAACTGTTTTTT
CASSDDGATNEKLFF
>TRBV27|.|TRBJ1-1|.
TGTGCCAGCGCGCAGGGGCGCGATGCTGAAGCTTTCTTT
CASAQGRDAEAFF
>TRBV4-1|.|TRBJ1-1|once
TGCGCCAGCAGCCAAGAAGTACGGTACGCTGAAGCTTTCTTT
CASSQEVRYAEAFF
>TRBV21-1|.|TRBJ1-1|.
TGTGCCAGCAGAAAAGGGGGGGGCACTGAAGCTTTCTTT
CASRKGGGTEAFF
>TRBV9|TRBD2|TRBJ2-2|once
TGTGCCAGCAGCGTAGAACGGCTAGCGGGAGTCGCGAACACCGGGGAGCTGTTTTTT
CASSVERLAGVANTGELFF
>TRBV2|TRBD1|TRBJ1-4|.
TGTGCCAGCAGCCGGGACAGGGGGGATGAAAAACTGTTTTTT
CASSRDRGDEKLFF